This paragraph covers one TCR beta chain sequence. The antigen remains undetermined. Construction of naive CD8 libraries employed about 17,000 to 1,100,000 sorted cells together with 10%, 30% or 50% RNA. Researchers sorted naive CD8 T cells as cells that were CD8+CD4-CCR7+CD45RA+. The CDR3 has 16 amino acids. Trimming took 2 bases from V and 1 from J; bases not matched to a gene: 3. Looked up from germline, CDR1 is SGHRS and CDR2 is YFSETQ. These data come from a study of molecular identifiers for immune sequencing clone quantification. Study-wide points: Clones exceeding 20 RNA copies carried over 97% of effector molecules but under 1% of naive-cell molecules.

TCRdb analysed the PCR reads with MiXCR anew, one entry per CDR3 protein. The sample carries some 89,000 distinct CDR3 sequences, roughly a quarter recorded once. V gene TRBV5-1 combines with J gene TRBJ2-3; 11 bases are shared with TRBD2. The receptor's source is a human donor in good health. Some libraries in this study had Jurkat cell RNA spiked in. Material: naive CD8+ T cells from blood, with Jurkat cell RNA spiked in. Subset reported: FACS-sorted CD8+CD4-CCR7+CD45RA+ naive T cells. The DNA for the CDR3 is TGCGCCAGCAGCTTTTTTAGCGGGGGGGGCACAGATACGCAGTATTTT. The encoded protein is CASSFFSGGGTDTQYF.